This paragraph reports one T cell receptor beta chain. Its antigen is still unknown. The sample comes from a study of OX40 agonist ivuxolimab in advanced cancers. Study-wide context: The treatment was a fully human IgG2 OX40 agonist, ivuxolimab. General study results and limits: Partial responders dosed at 0.1-3.0 mg/kg displayed clonal expansion ranking among the lowest.

The protocol was immunoSEQ multiplex PCR, while the TCRdb copy is restricted to in-frame clones and leaves out a portion. Of 90,000 to 150,000 clones listed, 75% to 90% are singletons. Germline V gene data show CDR1 as LNHDA and CDR2 as SQIVND (reference sequence). V lost 7 bases and J 0 bases, leaving 18 bases between the germline ends. The CDR3 has 16 amino acids. This chain uses TRBV19 with TRBJ1-2; a weak D match, TRBD1 (6 bases). The sequence derives from an adult with an advanced solid tumor such as melanoma, head and neck, liver or kidney cancer. The sample here was CD4+ or CD8+ T cells sorted from blood, taken in a trial of the OX40 agonist ivuxolimab. The CDR3 sequence is CASKLTGSGSNYGYTF. The CDR3 DNA follows: TGTGCCAGTAAGCTGACAGGTAGCGGCTCTAACTATGGCTACACCTTC.